Below, 22 T cell receptor beta chains from the same sample are listed, as sequenced in a study of shared clonotypes between healthy human individuals. Sequencing used immunoSEQ multiplex PCR; TCRdb keeps in-frame clones, though not all of them. The sample carries approximately 720,000 clones, roughly 78% recorded once. Sequenced input: memory CD4+ T cells sorted from blood. Indicated subset: CD45RA-negative fraction. These receptors were collected from a woman aged 30 to 39 in good health.

V usage is TRBV9 and J usage is TRBJ2-2; 7 nucleotides line up with TRBD2. CDR1 and CDR2 from the germline V gene are SGDLS and YYNGEE. V gave up 3 bases and J gave up 7 bases; unmatched junction bases: 3. The CDR3 has 13 amino acids. CDR3 region: CASSGGRGGELFF. In DNA form, the CDR3 reads TGTGCCAGCAGCGGTGGGAGGGGCGGGGAGCTGTTTTTT. The entire variable domain, with the rest obtained from reference TRBV9 and TRBJ2-2, is as follows: DSGVTQTPKHLITATGQRVTLRCSPRSGDLSVYWYQQSLDQGLQFLIQYYNGEERAKGNILERFSAQQFPDLHSELNLSSLELGDSALYFCASSGGRGGELFFGEGSRLTVL.

Comments on this clone: Other DNA sequences in this sample translate to the same CDR3. This chain links TRBV6-5 with TRBJ2-3; D is uncertain. V was pared by 2 bases and J by 1 base, with 4 bases between. The CDR3 length is 13 residues. CDR1 and CDR2 (germline): MNHEY, SVGAGI. This CDR3 is CASSYDRTDTQYF. Here the CDR3 DNA reads TGTGCCAGCAGTTACGATCGCACAGATACGCAGTATTTT.

This sequence joins TRBV28 and TRBJ2-1; D is unclear. CDR1 and CDR2 (germline): MDHEN, SYDVKM. V was clipped by 8 bases and J by 8 bases, with 13 bases between them. This CDR3 has 12 amino acids. The CDR3 sequence is CASGPKPYEQFF. DNA of the CDR3: TGTGCCAGCGGACCGAAGCCATATGAGCAGTTCTTC. Full variable domain (rest looked up from reference TRBV28 and TRBJ2-1): DVKVTQSSRYLVKRTGEKVFLECVQDMDHENMFWYRQDPGLGLRLIYFSYDVKMKEKGDIPEGYSVSREKKERFSLILESASTNQTSMYLCASGPKPYEQFFGPGTRLTVL.

The gene calls are TRBV19 and TRBJ1-4; tentative D call: TRBD1 (5 bases). Germline lookup yields CDR1 LNHDA and CDR2 SQIVND (reference sequence). The CDR3 runs to 15 residues. Trimming shortened V by 4 bases and J by 7 bases, and 16 bases separated the two germline ends. In nucleotides, the CDR3 is TGTGCCAGTAGTACTACCGGGACGGCAGTTGAAAAACTGTTTTTT. It codes for CASSTTGTAVEKLFF.

This chain connects TRBV27 to TRBJ1-4, with 9 bases matching TRBD1. The trim removed 3 bases at V and 0 bases at J, leaving 5 bases unmatched. Germline values: CDR1 MNHEY, CDR2 SMNVEV (reference sequence). The CDR3 is 17 residues long. The CDR3 protein is CASSLGQGLTTNEKLFF. In DNA form, the CDR3 reads TGTGCCAGCAGTTTGGGACAGGGCCTAACAACTAATGAAAAACTGTTTTTT.

This chain uses TRBV19 with TRBJ2-6; D unclear. This CDR3 region has 16 residues. The ends were cut back, 3 bases at V and 0 bases at J, with 9 bases in the middle. Germline CDR1 and CDR2: LNHDA and SQIVND (reference sequence). The CDR3 nucleotides read TGTGCCAGTAGTATTATACTAAGCTCTGGGGCCAACGTCCTGACTTTC. Protein: CASSIILSSGANVLTF.

The chain has TRBV2 and TRBJ2-1; 12 nucleotides match TRBD2. V lost 7 bases, J lost 6 bases, and 7 bases stayed unmatched. The CDR3 contains 15 residues. From germline, CDR1 is SNHLY and CDR2 FYNNEI. CDR3 nucleotides: TGTGCCAGCATCGATAGGACTAGCGGGATCAATGAGCAGTTCTTC. Translation: CASIDRTSGINEQFF.

The chain employs TRBV5-1 and TRBJ2-5, with TRBD1 matching over 7 bases. Germline V gene data show CDR1 as SGHRS and CDR2 as YFSETQ. This CDR3 comprises 16 residues. Trimming at V came to 6 bases and at J to 0 bases, leaving 11 bases not matched to a gene. CDR3 residues: CASNNGQVPDQETQYF. CDR3 sequence (DNA): TGCGCCAGCAACAACGGACAGGTCCCGGACCAAGAGACCCAGTACTTC.

The V call is TRBV2, the J call TRBJ2-7, with 8 bases lining up with TRBD2. The CDR3 loop spans 15 amino acids. Germline V gives CDR1 SNHLY, CDR2 FYNNEI. Trimming took 0 bases from V and 3 from J; bases not matched to a gene: 4. CDR3: CASSEAASGRYEQYF. In DNA, the CDR3 is TGTGCCAGCAGTGAAGCGGCTAGCGGGCGCTACGAGCAGTACTTC.

This chain connects TRBV7-8 to TRBJ2-6, with 8 bases fitting TRBD2. With V trimmed by 0 bases and J by 0 bases, 1 base remained unmatched. Germline values: CDR1 SGHVS, CDR2 FQNEAQ. This CDR3 contains 17 residues. This CDR3 is CASSLAGTSSGANVLTF. CDR3 DNA sequence: TGTGCCAGCAGCTTAGCGGGGACTAGCTCTGGGGCCAACGTCCTGACTTTC.

The chain couples TRBV4-1 to TRBJ2-3, with 8 bases identical to TRBD1. CDR1 and CDR2 (germline): MGHRA, YSYEKL. The CDR3 length is 15 residues. With 7 bases clipped from V and 7 bases from J, the junction kept 13 bases outside the gene matches. CDR3 bases: TGCGCCAGCAACCACCCGTCCCAGGGGGCCTATACGCAGTATTTT. Translation gives CASNHPSQGAYTQYF.

The rearrangement uses TRBV28 and TRBJ2-7; 7 nucleotides agree with TRBD2. The CDR3 is made up of 15 amino acids. V lost 1 base to trimming and J lost 5 bases; unmatched junction nucleotides: 8. Germline V gives CDR1 MDHEN, CDR2 SYDVKM. The CDR3 reads CASSLSGGRTNEQYF. Written as DNA, the CDR3 is TGTGCCAGCAGTTTATCGGGCGGGAGAACAAACGAGCAGTACTTC.

The V gene is TRBV6-4, the J gene TRBJ1-1; D not resolved. Trimming left V 7 bases short and J 0 bases short, with 9 bases between. The CDR3 loop spans 13 amino acids. Germline V gene data show CDR1 as MRHNA and CDR2 as SNTAGT. DNA for the CDR3: TGTGCCAGCAAGTCCCACATGAACACTGAAGCTTTCTTT. Protein: CASKSHMNTEAFF.

The chain has TRBV18 and TRBJ1-4; the match to TRBD1 covers 10 bases. CDR3 length: 15 amino acids. In germline, CDR1 is KGHSH, CDR2 LQKENI. Unmatched junction bases numbered 6, after V lost 8 bases and J lost 3 bases. The CDR3 region has the DNA TGTGCCAGCACGACAGGGGGCTCGTCTAATGAAAAACTGTTTTTT. This sequence encodes CASTTGGSSNEKLFF.

The chain links TRBV6-5 to TRBJ2-3; D call uncertain. Germline CDR1 and CDR2: MNHEY and SVGAGI. Trimming took off 3 bases at V and 4 bases at J, with 17 bases between the two ends. The CDR3 runs 16 residues. For the CDR3, the DNA is TGTGCCAGCAGTTATATCCCGACGACTCCGGCAGATACGCAGTATTTT. Its translation: CASSYIPTTPADTQYF.

The chain links TRBV4-2 to TRBJ1-4; D not certain. The CDR3 covers 16 residues. Trimming removed 0 bases at V and 3 bases at J, with 11 bases between. Germline CDR1 and CDR2: LGHNA and YNFKEQ. CDR3: CASSQDKRSANEKLFF. The CDR3 region has the DNA TGTGCCAGCAGCCAAGATAAGCGGTCTGCTAATGAAAAACTGTTTTTT.

This chain connects TRBV9 to TRBJ2-3; 7 nucleotides agree with TRBD2. Germline CDR1 reads SGDLS; CDR2 reads YYNGEE. Losses at the gene ends were 2 bases for V and 6 bases for J; bases not matched to a gene: 6. The CDR3 runs 14 residues. The CDR3 here is CASSVRGTIDTQYF. Here the CDR3 DNA reads TGTGCCAGCAGCGTTCGCGGGACTATCGATACGCAGTATTTT.

J is TRBJ2-2 and V is TRBV4-1; D is unresolved. This CDR3 contains 17 residues. Germline assignment: CDR1 MGHRA and CDR2 YSYEKL. The ends were cut back, 2 bases at V and 3 bases at J, with 16 bases in the middle. CDR3 in DNA: TGCGCCAGCAGCCAACCTGGGCGGATGAAGCACACCGGGGAGCTGTTTTTT. Residues: CASSQPGRMKHTGELFF.

J is TRBJ2-7 and V is TRBV7-9, with 11 nucleotides matching TRBD2. J was trimmed by 1 base and V by 6 bases; bases with no gene match: 5. Germline V gene lookup returns CDR1 SEHNR and CDR2 FQNEAQ (reference sequence). This CDR3 has 15 amino acids. CDR3 DNA sequence: TGTGCCAGCAGGCTGGGGACTAGCGGATCCTACGAGCAGTACTTC. Encoded protein: CASRLGTSGSYEQYF. Looking up the rest from reference TRBV7-9 and TRBJ2-7 gives the full variable domain: DTGVSQNPRHKITKRGQNVTFRCDPISEHNRLYWYRQTLGQGPEFLTYFQNEAQLEKSRLLSDRFSAERPKGSFSTLEIQRTEQGDSAMYLCASRLGTSGSYEQYFGPGTRLTVT.

This clone turned up a few times. The chain employs TRBV9 and TRBJ1-4; 9 bases agree with TRBD1. J lost 6 bases, V lost 5 bases, and 20 bases had no gene match. Germline values: CDR1 SGDLS, CDR2 YYNGEE. The CDR3 loop spans 19 amino acids. The CDR3 coding sequence is TGTGCCAGCAGGCCGGGAGTAGGGACAGGGACTTTGGGGGATGAAAAACTGTTTTTT. This encodes CASRPGVGTGTLGDEKLFF.

The chain carries TRBV19 and TRBJ2-6; D gene unclear. From germline, CDR1 is LNHDA and CDR2 SQIVND (reference sequence). Trimming cost V 2 bases and J 1 base, with 9 bases left between them. The CDR3 consists of 16 residues. The CDR3 reads CASSISDRSGANVLTF. The CDR3 bases are TGTGCCAGTAGTATATCGGATCGGTCTGGGGCCAACGTCCTGACTTTC.

With respect to this clone: Other DNA variants within this sample encode the same CDR3. The rearrangement joins TRBV18 to TRBJ1-5; D unresolved. Germline CDR1 is KGHSH and CDR2 is LQKENI. Trimming cost V 1 base and J 5 bases, with 9 bases left between them. This CDR3 is built from 14 residues. Here the CDR3 reads CASSPRTGDQPQHF. The CDR3, as DNA: TGTGCCAGCTCACCACGGACCGGGGATCAGCCCCAGCATTTT.